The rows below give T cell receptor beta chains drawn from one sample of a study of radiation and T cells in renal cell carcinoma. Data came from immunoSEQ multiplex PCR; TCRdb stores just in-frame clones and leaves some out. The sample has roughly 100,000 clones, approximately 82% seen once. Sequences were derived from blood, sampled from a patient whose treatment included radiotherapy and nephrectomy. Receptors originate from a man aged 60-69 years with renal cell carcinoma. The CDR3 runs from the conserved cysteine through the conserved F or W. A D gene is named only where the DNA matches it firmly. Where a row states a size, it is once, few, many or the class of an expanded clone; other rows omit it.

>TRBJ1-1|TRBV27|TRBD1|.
CASRPNGADRNPEAFF
TGTGCCAGCAGACCCAACGGGGCGGACAGGAACCCTGAAGCTTTCTTT
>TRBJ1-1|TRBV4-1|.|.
CASSQDPRRTEAFF
TGCGCCAGCAGCCAAGATCCAAGGAGAACTGAAGCTTTCTTT
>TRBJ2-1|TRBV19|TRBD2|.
CASSTAGDEDFYNEQFF
TGTGCCAGTAGTACGGCGGGAGATGAGGACTTCTACAATGAGCAGTTCTTC
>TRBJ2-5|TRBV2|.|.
CASKTGRTQQETQYF
TGTGCCAGCAAAACAGGACGGACTCAACAAGAGACCCAGTACTTC
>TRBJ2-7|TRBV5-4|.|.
CATRDWGIYEQYF
TGTGCCACCCGGGACTGGGGTATATACGAGCAGTACTTC
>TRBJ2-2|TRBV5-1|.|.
CASSLIDANTGELFF
TGCGCCAGCAGCTTGATAGACGCGAACACCGGGGAGCTGTTTTTT
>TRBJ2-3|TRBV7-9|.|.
CASSQTFRGTDTQYF
TGTGCCAGCAGCCAGACTTTTCGAGGCACAGATACGCAGTATTTT
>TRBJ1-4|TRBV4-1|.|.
CASSSVGRVRNEKLFF
TGCGCCAGCAGTTCCGTAGGCAGGGTGAGAAATGAAAAACTGTTTTTT
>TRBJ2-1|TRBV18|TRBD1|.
CASYHAGTDNEQFF
TGTGCCAGCTATCACGCTGGGACAGACAATGAGCAGTTCTTC
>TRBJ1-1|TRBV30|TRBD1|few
CACRRDRGRSGTEAFF
TGTGCCTGTAGGAGGGACAGGGGGCGGTCCGGCACTGAAGCTTTCTTT
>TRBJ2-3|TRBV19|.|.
CASSIGGSTQYF
TGTGCCAGTAGTATTGGTGGCAGTACGCAGTATTTT